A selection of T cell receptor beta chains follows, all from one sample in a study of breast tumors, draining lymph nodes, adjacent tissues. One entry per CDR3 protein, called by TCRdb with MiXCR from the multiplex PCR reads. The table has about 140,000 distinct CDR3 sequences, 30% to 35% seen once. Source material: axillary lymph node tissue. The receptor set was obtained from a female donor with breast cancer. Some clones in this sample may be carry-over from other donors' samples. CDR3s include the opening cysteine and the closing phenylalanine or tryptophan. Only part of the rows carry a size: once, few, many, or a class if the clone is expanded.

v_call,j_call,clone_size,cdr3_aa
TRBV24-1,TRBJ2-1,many,CATSERTSGGADEQFF
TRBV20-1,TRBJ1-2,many,CSASGGAYGYTF
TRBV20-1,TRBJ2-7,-,CSARESGNEQYF
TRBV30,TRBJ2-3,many,CAWSNTDTQYF
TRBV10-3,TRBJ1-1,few,CAISVSNTEAFF
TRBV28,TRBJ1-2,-,CASRISNGYTF
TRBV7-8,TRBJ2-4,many,CASSHGLAGGRGNIQYF
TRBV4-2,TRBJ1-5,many,CASSATSNSNQPQHF
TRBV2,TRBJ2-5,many,CASRSTGVETQYF
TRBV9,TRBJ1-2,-,CASSFYICSAAELGQYYGYTF
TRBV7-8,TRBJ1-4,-,CAISLHGAPKLFF
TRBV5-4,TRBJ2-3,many,CASSTRPSDTQYF
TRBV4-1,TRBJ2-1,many,CASSQEGVSSYNEQFF
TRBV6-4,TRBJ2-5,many,CASGSSGGQETQYF
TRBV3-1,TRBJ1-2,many,CASSQDARGRDGYTF
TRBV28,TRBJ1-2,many,CASSFSGQRIIYGYTF
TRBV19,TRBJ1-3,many,CASSIWTGTSGNTIYF
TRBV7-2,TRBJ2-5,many,CASSLFASSQETQYF
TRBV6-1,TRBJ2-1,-,CASSERAGGSYNEQFF